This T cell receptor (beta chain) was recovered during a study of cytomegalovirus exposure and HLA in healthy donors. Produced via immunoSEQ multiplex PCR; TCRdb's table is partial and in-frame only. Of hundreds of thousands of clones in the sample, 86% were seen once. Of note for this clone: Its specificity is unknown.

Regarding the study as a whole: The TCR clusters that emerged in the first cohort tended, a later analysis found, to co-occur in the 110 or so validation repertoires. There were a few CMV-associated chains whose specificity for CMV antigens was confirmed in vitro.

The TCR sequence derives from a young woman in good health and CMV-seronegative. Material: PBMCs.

The CDR3 here is CASILTGELFF. CDR3 nucleotide sequence: TGTGCCAGCATCCTCACCGGGGAGCTGTTTTTT. The chain links TRBV21-1 to TRBJ2-2; TRBD2 was called by the table and not checked on the DNA. TRBV21-1 is assigned pseudogene status. The CDR3 runs to 11 residues.